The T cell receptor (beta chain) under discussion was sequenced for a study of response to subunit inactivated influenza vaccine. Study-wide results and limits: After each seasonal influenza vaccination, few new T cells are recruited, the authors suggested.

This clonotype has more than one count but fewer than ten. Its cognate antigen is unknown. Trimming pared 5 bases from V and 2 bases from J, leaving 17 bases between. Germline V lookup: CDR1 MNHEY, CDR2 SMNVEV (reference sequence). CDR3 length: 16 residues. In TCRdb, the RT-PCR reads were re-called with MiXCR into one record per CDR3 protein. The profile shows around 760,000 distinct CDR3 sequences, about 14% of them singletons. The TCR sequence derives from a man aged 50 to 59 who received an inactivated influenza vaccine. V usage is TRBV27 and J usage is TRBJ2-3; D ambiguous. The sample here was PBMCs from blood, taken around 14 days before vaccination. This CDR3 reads CASSPIIGKHTDTQYF. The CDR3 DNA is TGTGCCAGCAGTCCTATAATAGGAAAACACACAGATACGCAGTATTTT.